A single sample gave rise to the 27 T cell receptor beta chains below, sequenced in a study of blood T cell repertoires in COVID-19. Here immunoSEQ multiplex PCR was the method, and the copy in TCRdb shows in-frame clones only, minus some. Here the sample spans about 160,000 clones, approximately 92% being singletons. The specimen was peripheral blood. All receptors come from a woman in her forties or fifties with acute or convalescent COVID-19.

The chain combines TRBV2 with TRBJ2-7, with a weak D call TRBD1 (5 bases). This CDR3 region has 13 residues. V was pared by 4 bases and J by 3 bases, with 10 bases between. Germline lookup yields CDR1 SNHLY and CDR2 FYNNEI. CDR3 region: CASSVLRDYEQYF. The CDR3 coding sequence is TGTGCCAGCAGTGTACTCAGGGACTACGAGCAGTACTTC. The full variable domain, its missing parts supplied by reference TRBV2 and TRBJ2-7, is EPEVTQTPSHQVTQMGQEVILRCVPISNHLYFYWYRQILGQKVEFLVSFYNNEISEKSEIFDDQFSVERPDGSNFTLKIRSTKLEDSAMYFCASSVLRDYEQYFGPGTRLTVT.

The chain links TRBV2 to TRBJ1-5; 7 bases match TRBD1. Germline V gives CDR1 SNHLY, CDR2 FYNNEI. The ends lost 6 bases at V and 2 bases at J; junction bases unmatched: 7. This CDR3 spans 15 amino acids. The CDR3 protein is CASRPPGGGNQPQHF. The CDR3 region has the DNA TGTGCCAGCAGGCCTCCAGGGGGAGGCAATCAGCCCCAGCATTTT.

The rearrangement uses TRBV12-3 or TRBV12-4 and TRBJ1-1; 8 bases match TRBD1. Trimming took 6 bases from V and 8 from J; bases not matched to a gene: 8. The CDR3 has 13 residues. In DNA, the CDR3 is TGTGCCAGCAGAGGGACAGGCTCTGTCGAAGCTTTCTTT. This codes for CASRGTGSVEAFF.

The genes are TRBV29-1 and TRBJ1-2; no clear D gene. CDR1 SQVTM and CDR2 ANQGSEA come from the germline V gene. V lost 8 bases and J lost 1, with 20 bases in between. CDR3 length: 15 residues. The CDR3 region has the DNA TGCAGCATATGCCCCCCCGGGTCCCATAACTATGGCTACACCTTC. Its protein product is CSICPPGSHNYGYTF.

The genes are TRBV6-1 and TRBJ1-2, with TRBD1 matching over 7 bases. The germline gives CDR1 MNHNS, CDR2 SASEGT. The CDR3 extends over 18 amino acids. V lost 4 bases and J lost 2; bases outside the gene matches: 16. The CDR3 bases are TGTGCCAGCAGTGCAGTAAAGGGCCGGGACAGCGTCAACTATGGCTACACCTTC. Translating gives CASSAVKGRDSVNYGYTF.

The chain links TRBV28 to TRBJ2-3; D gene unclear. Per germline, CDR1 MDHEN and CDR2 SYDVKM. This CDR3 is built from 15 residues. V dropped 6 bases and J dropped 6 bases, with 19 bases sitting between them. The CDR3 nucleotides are TGTGCCAGCAGCCCTCCGAGGCAGTTTACGGATACGCAGTATTTT. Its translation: CASSPPRQFTDTQYF.

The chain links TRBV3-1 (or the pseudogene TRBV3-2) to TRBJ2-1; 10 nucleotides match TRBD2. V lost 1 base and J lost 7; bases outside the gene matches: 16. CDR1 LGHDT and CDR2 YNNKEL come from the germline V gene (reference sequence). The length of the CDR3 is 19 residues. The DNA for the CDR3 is TGTGCCAGCAGCCAAGGAGCGGGAGGGCTTGGTAGGGGATCAAATGAGCAGTTCTTC. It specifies CASSQGAGGLGRGSNEQFF.

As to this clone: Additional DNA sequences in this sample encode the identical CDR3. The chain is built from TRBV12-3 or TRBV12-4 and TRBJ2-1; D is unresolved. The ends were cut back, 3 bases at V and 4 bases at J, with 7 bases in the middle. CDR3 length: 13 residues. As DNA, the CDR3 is TGTGCCAGCAGTTTCGGCAGGTACAATGAGCAGTTCTTC. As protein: CASSFGRYNEQFF.

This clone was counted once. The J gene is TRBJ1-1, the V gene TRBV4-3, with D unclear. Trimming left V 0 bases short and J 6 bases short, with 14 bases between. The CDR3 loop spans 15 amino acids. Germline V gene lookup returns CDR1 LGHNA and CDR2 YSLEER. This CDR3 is CASSQDTAAVSEAFF. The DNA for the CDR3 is TGCGCCAGCAGCCAAGATACGGCGGCGGTTTCTGAAGCTTTCTTT.

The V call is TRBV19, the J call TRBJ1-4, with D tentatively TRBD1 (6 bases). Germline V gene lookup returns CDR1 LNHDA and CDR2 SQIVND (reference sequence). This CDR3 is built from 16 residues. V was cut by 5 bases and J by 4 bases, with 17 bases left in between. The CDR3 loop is CASSALRGNLNEKLFF. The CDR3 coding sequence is TGTGCCAGTAGTGCCCTGAGGGGGAACCTTAATGAAAAACTGTTTTTT.

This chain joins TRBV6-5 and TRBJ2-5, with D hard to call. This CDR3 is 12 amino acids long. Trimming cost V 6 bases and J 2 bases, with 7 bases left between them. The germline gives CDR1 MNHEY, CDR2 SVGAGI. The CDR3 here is CASRRMQETQYF. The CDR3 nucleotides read TGTGCCAGCAGGCGGATGCAAGAGACCCAGTACTTC.

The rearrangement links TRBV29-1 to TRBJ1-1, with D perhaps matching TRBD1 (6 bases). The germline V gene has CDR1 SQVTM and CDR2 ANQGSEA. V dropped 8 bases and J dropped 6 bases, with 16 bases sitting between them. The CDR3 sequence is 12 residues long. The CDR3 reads CSLRTGTPEAFF. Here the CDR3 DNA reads TGCAGCTTACGAACAGGGACCCCTGAAGCTTTCTTT.

Here the CDR3 reads CASSRISAGLADTQYF. The CDR3 DNA is TGTGCCAGCAGCCGAATTTCAGCGGGATTGGCAGATACGCAGTATTTT. This sequence joins TRBV7-9 and TRBJ2-3; 7 nucleotides match TRBD2. Trimming cost V 5 bases and J 4 bases; bases outside gene matches: 12. Looked up from germline, CDR1 is SEHNR and CDR2 is FQNEAQ (reference sequence). This CDR3 is built from 16 residues.

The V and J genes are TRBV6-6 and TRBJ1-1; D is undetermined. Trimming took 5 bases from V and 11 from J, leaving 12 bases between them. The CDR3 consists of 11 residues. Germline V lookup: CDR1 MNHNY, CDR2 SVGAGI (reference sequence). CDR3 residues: CASSTTQTAFF. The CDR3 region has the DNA TGTGCCAGCAGTACCACACAGACGGCTTTCTTT.

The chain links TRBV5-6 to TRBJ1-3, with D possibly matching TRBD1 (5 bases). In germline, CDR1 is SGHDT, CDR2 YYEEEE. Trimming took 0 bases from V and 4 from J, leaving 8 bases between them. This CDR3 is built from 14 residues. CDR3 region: CASSLAGSGNTIYF. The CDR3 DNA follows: TGTGCCAGCAGCTTGGCAGGGTCCGGAAACACCATATATTTT. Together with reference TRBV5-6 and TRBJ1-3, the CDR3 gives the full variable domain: DAGVTQSPTHLIKTRGQQVTLRCSPKSGHDTVSWYQQALGQGPQFIFQYYEEEERQRGNFPDRFSGHQFPNYSSELNVNALLLGDSALYLCASSLAGSGNTIYFGEGSWLTVV.

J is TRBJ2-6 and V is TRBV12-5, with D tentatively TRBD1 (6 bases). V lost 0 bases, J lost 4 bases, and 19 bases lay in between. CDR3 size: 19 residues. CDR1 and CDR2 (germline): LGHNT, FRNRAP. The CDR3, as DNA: TGTGCTAGTGGTTTGGTTCGAAAATCAGGGGCTTCCGGGGCCAACGTCCTGACTTTC. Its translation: CASGLVRKSGASGANVLTF. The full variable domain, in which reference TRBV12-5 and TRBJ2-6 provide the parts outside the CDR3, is DARVTQTPRHKVTEMGQEVTMRCQPILGHNTVFWYRQTMMQGLELLAYFRNRAPLDDSGMPKDRFSAEMPDATLATLKIQPSEPRDSAVYFCASGLVRKSGASGANVLTFGAGSRLTVL.

The CDR3 sequence: CASSDRGSYQPQHF. The CDR3 coding sequence is TGTGCCAGCAGCGACAGGGGGAGTTATCAGCCCCAGCATTTT. The rearrangement uses TRBV28 and TRBJ1-5, with 9 bases matching TRBD1. The germline gives CDR1 MDHEN, CDR2 SYDVKM. The CDR3 has 14 amino acids. V lost 6 bases, J lost 5 bases, and 5 bases stayed unmatched.

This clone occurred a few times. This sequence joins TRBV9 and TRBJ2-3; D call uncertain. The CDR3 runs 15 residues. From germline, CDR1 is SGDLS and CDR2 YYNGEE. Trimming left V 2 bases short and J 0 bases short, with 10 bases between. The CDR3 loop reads CASSVAQESTDTQYF. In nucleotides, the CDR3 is TGTGCCAGCAGCGTGGCCCAAGAAAGCACAGATACGCAGTATTTT.

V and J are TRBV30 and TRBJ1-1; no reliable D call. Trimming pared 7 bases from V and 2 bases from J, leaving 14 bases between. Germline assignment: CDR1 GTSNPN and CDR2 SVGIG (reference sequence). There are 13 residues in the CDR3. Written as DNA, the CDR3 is TGTGCCTCGGAGGGCTCACGAAACACTGAAGCTTTCTTT. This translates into CASEGSRNTEAFF.

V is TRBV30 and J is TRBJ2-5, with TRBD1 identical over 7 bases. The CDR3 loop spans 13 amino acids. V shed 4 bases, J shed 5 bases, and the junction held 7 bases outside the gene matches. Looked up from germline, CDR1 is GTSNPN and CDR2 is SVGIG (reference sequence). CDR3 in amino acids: CAWNTGAGETQYF. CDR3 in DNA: TGTGCCTGGAATACAGGGGCGGGTGAGACCCAGTACTTC.

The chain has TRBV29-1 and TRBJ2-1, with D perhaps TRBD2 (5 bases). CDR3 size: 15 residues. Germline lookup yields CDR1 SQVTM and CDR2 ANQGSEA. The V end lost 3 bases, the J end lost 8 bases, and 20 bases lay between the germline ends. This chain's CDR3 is CSVEGIGGPGDEQFF. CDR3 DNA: TGCAGCGTTGAGGGTATCGGCGGGCCTGGGGATGAGCAGTTCTTC.

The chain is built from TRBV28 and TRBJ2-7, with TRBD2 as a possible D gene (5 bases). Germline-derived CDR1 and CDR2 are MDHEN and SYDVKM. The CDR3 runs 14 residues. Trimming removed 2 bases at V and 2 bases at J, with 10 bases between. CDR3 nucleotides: TGTGCCAGCAGTTTAATCATCGGGGCCTACGAGCAGTACTTC. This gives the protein CASSLIIGAYEQYF.

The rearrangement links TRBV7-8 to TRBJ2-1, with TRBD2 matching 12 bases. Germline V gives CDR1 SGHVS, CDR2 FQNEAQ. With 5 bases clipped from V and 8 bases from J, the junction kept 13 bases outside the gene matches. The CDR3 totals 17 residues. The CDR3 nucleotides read TGTGCCAGCAGCGTGGGGTCTAGCGGGAGGGCGATGGATGAGCAGTTCTTC. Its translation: CASSVGSSGRAMDEQFF.

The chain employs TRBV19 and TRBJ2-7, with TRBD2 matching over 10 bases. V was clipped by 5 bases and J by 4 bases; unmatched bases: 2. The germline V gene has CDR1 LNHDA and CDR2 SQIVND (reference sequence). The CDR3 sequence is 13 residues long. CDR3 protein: CASSPSGGYEQYF. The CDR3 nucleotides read TGTGCCAGTAGTCCTAGCGGGGGTTACGAGCAGTACTTC.

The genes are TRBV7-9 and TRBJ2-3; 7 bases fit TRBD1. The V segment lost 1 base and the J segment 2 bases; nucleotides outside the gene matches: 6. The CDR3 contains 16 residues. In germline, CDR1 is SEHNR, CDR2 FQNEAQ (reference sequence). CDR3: CASSLVPTGITDTQYF. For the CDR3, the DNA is TGTGCCAGCAGCTTAGTCCCGACAGGGATCACAGATACGCAGTATTTT.

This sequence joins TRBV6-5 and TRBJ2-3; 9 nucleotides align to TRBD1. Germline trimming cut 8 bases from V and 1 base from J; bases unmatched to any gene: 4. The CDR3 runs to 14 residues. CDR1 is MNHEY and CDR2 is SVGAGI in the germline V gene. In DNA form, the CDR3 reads TGTGCCAGCGTCCGGGACAGGGGCACAGATACGCAGTATTTT. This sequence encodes CASVRDRGTDTQYF.

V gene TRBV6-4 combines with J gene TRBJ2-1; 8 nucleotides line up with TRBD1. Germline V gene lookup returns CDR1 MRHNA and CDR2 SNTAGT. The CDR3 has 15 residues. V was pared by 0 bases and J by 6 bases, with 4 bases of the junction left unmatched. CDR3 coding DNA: TGTGCCAGCAGTGACTCTGGGACAGGTTCCAATGAGCAGTTCTTC. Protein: CASSDSGTGSNEQFF.